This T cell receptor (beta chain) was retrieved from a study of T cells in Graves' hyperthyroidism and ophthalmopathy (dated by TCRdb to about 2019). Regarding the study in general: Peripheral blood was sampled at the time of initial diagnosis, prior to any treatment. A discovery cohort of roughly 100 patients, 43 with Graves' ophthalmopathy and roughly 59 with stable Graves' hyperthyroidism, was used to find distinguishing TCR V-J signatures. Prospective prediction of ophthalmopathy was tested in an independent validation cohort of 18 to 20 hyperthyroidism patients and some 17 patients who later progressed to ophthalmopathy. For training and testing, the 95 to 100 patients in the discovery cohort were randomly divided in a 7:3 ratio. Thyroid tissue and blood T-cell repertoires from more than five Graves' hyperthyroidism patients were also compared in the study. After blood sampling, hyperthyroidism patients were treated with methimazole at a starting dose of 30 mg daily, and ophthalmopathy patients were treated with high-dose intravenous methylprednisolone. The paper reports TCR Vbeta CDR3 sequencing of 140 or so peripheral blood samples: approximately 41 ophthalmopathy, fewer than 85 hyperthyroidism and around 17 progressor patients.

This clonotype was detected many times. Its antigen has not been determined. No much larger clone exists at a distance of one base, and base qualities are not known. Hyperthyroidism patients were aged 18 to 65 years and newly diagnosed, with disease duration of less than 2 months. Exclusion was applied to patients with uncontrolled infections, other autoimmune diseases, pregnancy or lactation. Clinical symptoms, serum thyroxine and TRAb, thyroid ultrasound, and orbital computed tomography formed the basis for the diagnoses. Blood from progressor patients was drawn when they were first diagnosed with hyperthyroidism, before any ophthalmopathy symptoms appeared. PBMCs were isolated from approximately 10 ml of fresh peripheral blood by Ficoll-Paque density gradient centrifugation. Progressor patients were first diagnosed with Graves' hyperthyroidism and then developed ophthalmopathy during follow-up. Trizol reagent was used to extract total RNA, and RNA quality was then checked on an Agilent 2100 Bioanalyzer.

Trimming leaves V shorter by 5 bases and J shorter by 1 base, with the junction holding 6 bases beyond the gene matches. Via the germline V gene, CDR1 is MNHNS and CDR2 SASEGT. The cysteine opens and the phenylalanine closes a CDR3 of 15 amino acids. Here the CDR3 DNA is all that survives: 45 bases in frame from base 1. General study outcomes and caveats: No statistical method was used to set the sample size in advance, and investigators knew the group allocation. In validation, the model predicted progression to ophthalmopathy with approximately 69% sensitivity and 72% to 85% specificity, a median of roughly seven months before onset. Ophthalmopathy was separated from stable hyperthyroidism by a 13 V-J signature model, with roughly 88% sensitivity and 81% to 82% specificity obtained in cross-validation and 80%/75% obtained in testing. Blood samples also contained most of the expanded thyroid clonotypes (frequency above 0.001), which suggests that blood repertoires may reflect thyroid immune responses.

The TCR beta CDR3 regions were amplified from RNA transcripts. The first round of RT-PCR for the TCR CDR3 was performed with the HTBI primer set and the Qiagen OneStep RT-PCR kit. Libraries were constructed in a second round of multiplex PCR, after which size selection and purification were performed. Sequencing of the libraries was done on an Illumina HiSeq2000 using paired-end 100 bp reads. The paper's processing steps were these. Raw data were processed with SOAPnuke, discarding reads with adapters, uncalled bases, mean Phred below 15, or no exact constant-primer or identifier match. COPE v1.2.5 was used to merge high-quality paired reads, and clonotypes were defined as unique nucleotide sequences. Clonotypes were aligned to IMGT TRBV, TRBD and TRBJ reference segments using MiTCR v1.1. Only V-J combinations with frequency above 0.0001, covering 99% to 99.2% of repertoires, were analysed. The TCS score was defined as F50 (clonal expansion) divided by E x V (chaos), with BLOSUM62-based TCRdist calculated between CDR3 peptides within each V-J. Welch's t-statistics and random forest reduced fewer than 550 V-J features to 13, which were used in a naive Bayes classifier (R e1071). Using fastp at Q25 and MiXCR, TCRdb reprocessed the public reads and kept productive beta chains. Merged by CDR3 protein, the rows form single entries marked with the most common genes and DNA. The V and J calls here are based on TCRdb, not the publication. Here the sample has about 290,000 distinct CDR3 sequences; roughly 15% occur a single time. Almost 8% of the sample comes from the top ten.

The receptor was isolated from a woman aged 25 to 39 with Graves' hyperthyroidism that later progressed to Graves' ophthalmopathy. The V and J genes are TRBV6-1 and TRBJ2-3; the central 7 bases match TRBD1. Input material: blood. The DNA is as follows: TGTGCCAGCAGTTTTACAGGGGATGGCACAGATACGCAGTATTTT. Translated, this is CASSFTGDGTDTQYF.